One and the same sample provided the 7 T cell receptor beta chains below, sequenced in a study of STAT3 mutations in large granular lymphocyte leukemia. Notes on the study in general: Every T-LGLL patient had at least one immunodominant TCRbeta clonotype.

No cognate antigen is known for these TCRs. Assay used: immunoSEQ multiplex PCR; TCRdb lists only in-frame clones, some missing. The table has just over 1,000 clones, 55% seen once. Source material: PBMCs. The source of these receptors is a human donor with T large granular lymphocyte leukemia. Some clones in this sample may be carry-over from other donors' samples.

The chain recombines TRBV7-9 with TRBJ2-1; unclear D gene. The V gene lost 4 bases and the J gene lost 9 bases, with 10 bases spanning the gap. The CDR3 consists of 12 residues. Germline-derived CDR1 and CDR2 are SEHNR and FQNEAQ (reference sequence). CDR3 in DNA: TGTGCCAGCAGCTCCCGATTCACTGAGCAGTTCTTC. Encoded protein: CASSSRFTEQFF.

This chain links TRBV6-4 with TRBJ2-1; D is unresolved. The CDR3 length is 12 residues. The V gene's germline CDR1 is MRHNA and CDR2 SNTAGT. With 2 bases removed from V and 8 bases from J, the gap between germline ends came to 7 bases. The CDR3 DNA reads TGTGCCAGCAGTGACCGGTGCGATGAGCAGTTCTTC. Residues: CASSDRCDEQFF.

The V call is TRBV29-1, the J call TRBJ1-2; D possibly corresponds to TRBD1 (6 bases). Germline lookup yields CDR1 SQVTM and CDR2 ANQGSEA. V was pared by 4 bases and J by 6 bases, with 18 bases between. CDR3 length: 14 residues. The DNA of the CDR3 is TGCAGCGTTGGTGGTGCAGGGGATTTCCATGGCTACACCTTC. Encoded protein: CSVGGAGDFHGYTF.

J is TRBJ2-7 and V is TRBV18; no reliable D call. The V gene lost 3 bases and the J gene lost 0 bases, with 9 bases spanning the gap. Germline assignment: CDR1 KGHSH and CDR2 LQKENI. The CDR3 runs 14 residues. CDR3 bases: TGTGCCAGCTCACCTCCCGGGCCCTCCTACGAGCAGTACTTC. Translation gives CASSPPGPSYEQYF.

J is TRBJ2-7 and V is TRBV5-1, with TRBD1 identical over 8 bases. The CDR3 is made up of 15 amino acids. The trim removed 2 bases at V and 3 bases at J, leaving 7 bases unmatched. Looked up from germline, CDR1 is SGHRS and CDR2 is YFSETQ. CDR3 nucleotide sequence: TGCGCCAGCAGCTTCCTGGACAGGGCCAGCTACGAGCAGTACTTC. Translating it yields CASSFLDRASYEQYF. The full variable domain, rest sourced from reference TRBV5-1 and TRBJ2-7, is KAGVTQTPRYLIKTRGQQVTLSCSPISGHRSVSWYQQTPGQGLQFLFEYFSETQRNKGNFPGRFSGRQFSNSRSEMNVSTLELGDSALYLCASSFLDRASYEQYFGPGTRLTVT.

This chain links TRBV4-1 with TRBJ1-1; TRBD1 might be the D (5 bases). V was pared by 1 base and J by 6 bases, with 12 bases between. Germline V gene sequence: CDR1 MGHRA, CDR2 YSYEKL. CDR3 length: 14 amino acids. The CDR3 spells CASSQGRQGPEAFF. Written as DNA, the CDR3 is TGCGCCAGCAGCCAAGGGCGGCAGGGCCCTGAAGCTTTCTTT.

The genes are TRBV7-9 and TRBJ2-7, with 10 bases lining up with TRBD2. Germline V gene data show CDR1 as SEHNR and CDR2 as FQNEAQ (reference sequence). After removal of 0 bases from V and 7 bases from J, the junction contained 0 bases not matched to a gene. The CDR3 covers 13 residues. The CDR3 reads CASSLAAGGEQYF. CDR3 DNA: TGTGCCAGCAGCTTAGCAGCGGGAGGGGAGCAGTACTTC.